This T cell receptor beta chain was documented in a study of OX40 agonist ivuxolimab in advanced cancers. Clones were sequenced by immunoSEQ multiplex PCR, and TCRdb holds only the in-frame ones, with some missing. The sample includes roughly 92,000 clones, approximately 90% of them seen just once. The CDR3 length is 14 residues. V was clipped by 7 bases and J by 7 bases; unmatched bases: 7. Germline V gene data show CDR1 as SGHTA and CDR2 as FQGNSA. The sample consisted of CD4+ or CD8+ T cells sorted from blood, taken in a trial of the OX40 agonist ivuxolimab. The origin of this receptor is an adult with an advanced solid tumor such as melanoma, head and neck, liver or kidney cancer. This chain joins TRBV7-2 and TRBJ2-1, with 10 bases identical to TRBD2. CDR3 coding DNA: TGTGCCAGCACCCCTCTAGCGGGGGTGAATGAGCAGTTCTTC. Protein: CASTPLAGVNEQFF.